This TCR beta chain was sequenced in a study of blood T cell repertoires in COVID-19. Germline CDR1 reads SEHNR; CDR2 reads FQNEAQ (reference sequence). The ends lost 3 bases at V and 6 bases at J; junction bases unmatched: 5. The CDR3 is 14 residues long. The protocol was immunoSEQ multiplex PCR, while the TCRdb copy is restricted to in-frame clones and leaves out a portion. The sample holds 90,000 to 130,000 clones, under 85% seen once. The chain carries TRBV7-9 and TRBJ2-1, with 7 bases fitting TRBD1. Sample: peripheral blood. This receptor was taken from a woman aged 70-85 years with acute or convalescent COVID-19. The CDR3 region is CASSFETGINEQFF. The CDR3 DNA is TGTGCCAGCAGCTTTGAGACAGGGATCAATGAGCAGTTCTTC.